This T cell receptor beta chain was identified during a study of identical twins' blood T cells. Study-wide results and limits: Twin similarity might stem from environmental factors, not only genetics.

CDR1 and CDR2 from the germline V gene are DFQATT and SNEGSKA (reference sequence). The CDR3 has 15 residues. V dropped 6 bases and J dropped 2 bases, with 16 bases sitting between them. About this clonotype itself: Its antigen is still unknown.

TCRdb re-called the 5' RACE reads through MiXCR, storing one row per CDR3 protein. The sample lists a few hundred thousand distinct CDR3 sequences, roughly 31% occurring once. The sequence came from a woman aged 18-49 years in good health. The source material was PBMCs. The chain employs TRBV20-1 and TRBJ2-2; D ambiguous. CDR3 DNA: TGCAGTGCAAGTCACAGCCTTCTAAACACCGGGGAGCTGTTTTTT. This translates into CSASHSLLNTGELFF.